This entry concerns a single T cell receptor (beta chain). The antigen is not known. This sample was taken from a study of sequential checkpoint blockade in melanoma. Regarding the study as a whole: Tumor T-cell fraction and clonality correlated with PD-L1 and CD8+ counts.

Germline V gene sequence: CDR1 SGHRS, CDR2 YFSETQ. This CDR3 has 16 amino acids. J lost 4 bases, V lost 0 bases, and 7 bases had no gene match. Measured with immunoSEQ multiplex PCR; TCRdb has only the in-frame clones, and not every one. The sample has around 1,200 clones, 28% seen once. Treatment of the sample: randomized to nivolumab then ipilimumab (arm A) or the reverse (arm B). The rearrangement joins TRBV5-1 to TRBJ2-5, with TRBD2 matching 9 bases. This sample comprised tumor tissue (inferred from file names), obtained from a patient given nivolumab and ipilimumab in sequence. This sequence originates from a human donor with melanoma. For the CDR3, the DNA is TGCGCCAGCAGCTTGGACGGCGGGAGGGCCGTAGAGACCCAGTACTTC. Translated: CASSLDGGRAVETQYF. Full variable domain (remainder filled in from reference TRBV5-1 and TRBJ2-5): KAGVTQTPRYLIKTRGQQVTLSCSPISGHRSVSWYQQTPGQGLQFLFEYFSETQRNKGNFPGRFSGRQFSNSRSEMNVSTLELGDSALYLCASSLDGGRAVETQYFGPGTRLLVL.